The 12 T cell receptor beta chains below all came from one sample that was sequenced in a study of T-cell reconstitution after alpha-beta-depleted transplantation in children. For TCRbeta, the library was prepared with unique molecular identifiers. TCRdb passed the PCR reads through MiXCR, listing each CDR3 protein once. This table holds 280,000 or so distinct CDR3 sequences, 11% found once. The input for sequencing was peripheral blood, taken 180 days after TCRalphabeta/CD19-depleted stem cell transplant. The receptors were gathered from a male patient aged 2 to 10 who had a stem cell transplant for chronic granulomatous disease, so the T cells may come from the graft donor.

CDR3 DNA: TGTGCCTGGAGTCAAGGGGGGAATGAGCAGTTCTTC. Protein sequence: CAWSQGGNEQFF. The V gene is TRBV30, the J gene TRBJ2-1, with D perhaps matching TRBD1 or TRBD2 (6 bases each). The CDR3 contains 12 residues. Germline loops: CDR1 GTSNPN, CDR2 SVGIG (reference sequence). The ends were cut back, 2 bases at V and 7 bases at J, with 9 bases in the middle. Full variable domain (outside the CDR3, taken from reference TRBV30 and TRBJ2-1): SQTIHQWPATLVQPVGSPLSLECTVEGTSNPNLYWYRQAAGRGLQLLFYSVGIGQISSEVPQNLSASRPQDRQFILSSKKLLLSDSGFYLCAWSQGGNEQFFGPGTRLTVL.

Many counts were recorded for this clonotype. V usage is TRBV20-1 and J usage is TRBJ2-7; the match to TRBD1 covers 9 bases. This CDR3 has 14 amino acids. V trimming: 5 bases; J trimming: 5 bases; junction bases outside the gene matches: 10. Per the germline V gene, CDR1 is DFQATT and CDR2 is SNEGSKA (reference sequence). CDR3 bases: TGCAGTGCTGTCTCACAGGGGGCTCGGAACGAGCAGTACTTC. It codes for CSAVSQGARNEQYF.

This clonotype has a count of ten or more. V is TRBV5-1 and J is TRBJ2-7; 8 bases fit TRBD1. This CDR3 comprises 15 residues. Losses at the gene ends were 5 bases for V and 4 bases for J; bases not matched to a gene: 11. Germline loops: CDR1 SGHRS, CDR2 YFSETQ. CDR3 loop: CASRRAAQGAYEQYF. In DNA form, the CDR3 reads TGCGCCAGCAGGAGGGCCGCTCAGGGGGCTTACGAGCAGTACTTC.

About this clonotype: This clone may be a read error of a much larger clone one base away. The chain links TRBV9 to TRBJ2-3, with a tentative D call TRBD2 (6 bases). Germline V gene lookup returns CDR1 SGDLS and CDR2 YYNGEE. The CDR3 is made up of 14 amino acids. The CDR3 nucleotides read TGTGCCAGCAGCCCCCCGGGAGCAACAGATACGCTGTATTTT. Protein sequence: CASSPPGATDTLYF. Together with reference TRBV9 and TRBJ2-3, the CDR3 gives the full variable domain: DSGVTQTPKHLITATGQRVTLRCSPRSGDLSVYWYQQSLDQGLQFLIQYYNGEERAKGNILERFSAQQFPDLHSELNLSSLELGDSALYFCASSPPGATDTLYFGPGTRLTVL.

In its sample, this clonotype was seen many times. This chain connects TRBV20-1 to TRBJ2-4; the D is unclear. The germline V and J ends were trimmed by 0 bases and 0 bases, with 12 bases remaining between them. Germline CDR1 reads DFQATT; CDR2 reads SNEGSKA (reference sequence). This CDR3 contains 16 residues. As DNA, the CDR3 is TGCAGTGCTAGAGATAGAGTGCTGGGAGCCAAAAACATTCAGTACTTC. Translated: CSARDRVLGAKNIQYF.

J is TRBJ2-1 and V is TRBV7-8; TRBD2 aligns across 8 bases. The J segment lost 4 bases and the V segment lost 2 bases, leaving 10 bases of the junction unmatched. The CDR3 length is 17 residues. Germline V gene data show CDR1 as SGHVS and CDR2 as FQNEAQ. DNA for the CDR3: TGTGCCAGCAGCTTAAAACGATTAGCGGGACGGTACAATGAGCAGTTCTTC. This gives the protein CASSLKRLAGRYNEQFF.

This clonotype appeared many times. The genes are TRBV5-1 and TRBJ2-7; D might be TRBD2 (6 bases). V was cut by 4 bases and J by 4 bases, with 18 bases left in between. This CDR3 has 15 residues. The V gene's germline CDR1 is SGHRS and CDR2 YFSETQ. This chain's CDR3 is CASSLGTSARYEQYF. For the CDR3, the DNA is TGCGCCAGCAGCCTCGGGACTTCGGCTAGGTACGAGCAGTACTTC.

In its sample, this clonotype was seen many times. This chain links TRBV4-3 with TRBJ2-7, with a possible D match to TRBD2 (6 bases). Germline loops: CDR1 LGHNA, CDR2 YSLEER. The V gene lost 4 bases and the J gene lost 2 bases, with 15 bases spanning the gap. The CDR3 contains 15 residues. The CDR3: CASSRESSGAYEQYF. The CDR3 nucleotides read TGCGCCAGCAGCCGGGAGAGTAGCGGAGCCTACGAGCAGTACTTC.

As to this clonotype: With a much larger clone just one base away, this may be a read error. The chain recombines TRBV20-1 with TRBJ2-7, with D unclear. The CDR3 sequence is 10 residues long. Germline assignment: CDR1 DFQATT and CDR2 SNEGSKA (reference sequence). CDR3 protein: CSAVKPEQHF. For the CDR3, the DNA is TGCAGTGCTGTTAAGCCCGAGCAGCACTTC.

This clonotype appeared a few times. The gene calls are TRBV6-2 or TRBV6-3 and TRBJ2-7; tentative D call: TRBD1 (6 bases). The CDR3 has 15 amino acids. Germline V gives CDR1 MNHEY, CDR2 SVGEGT. The V gene lost 7 bases and the J gene lost 5 bases, with 21 bases spanning the gap. CDR3 in amino acids: CASIRPGQRADEQYF. The CDR3 DNA follows: TGTGCCAGCATTCGACCGGGACAACGAGCCGACGAGCAGTACTTC.

This clonotype came up many times. V and J are TRBV7-9 and TRBJ2-7, with 7 bases lining up with TRBD1. V lost 5 bases to trimming and J lost 8 bases; unmatched junction nucleotides: 9. Germline loops: CDR1 SEHNR, CDR2 FQNEAQ (reference sequence). This CDR3 contains 13 residues. CDR3 sequence: CASSPNPQGQQYF. The CDR3, as DNA: TGTGCCAGCAGCCCGAACCCACAGGGGCAGCAGTACTTC. Drawing the rest from reference TRBV7-9 and TRBJ2-7, the complete variable domain is DTGVSQNPRHKITKRGQNVTFRCDPISEHNRLYWYRQTLGQGPEFLTYFQNEAQLEKSRLLSDRFSAERPKGSFSTLEIQRTEQGDSAMYLCASSPNPQGQQYFGPGTRLTVT.

This chain connects TRBV19 to TRBJ2-1, with D possibly TRBD1 on 6 matching bases. Germline CDR1 and CDR2: LNHDA and SQIVND (reference sequence). V lost 1 base and J lost 4, with 14 bases in between. The CDR3 spans 16 residues. The CDR3 sequence: CASSIGGTTIYNEQFF. In DNA form, the CDR3 reads TGTGCCAGTAGTATAGGGGGGACAACGATTTACAATGAGCAGTTCTTC.